Below are 28 T cell receptor beta chains sequenced from a single sample in a study of blood T cell repertoires in COVID-19 (dated by TCRdb to the early 2020s). The library was built by means of the immunoSEQ multiplex PCR assay. The table comes from immuneACCESS by way of TCRdb, which keeps in-frame sequences with V and J called. Part of the clones is missing from these tables; in studies checked, under half for an unresolved V gene and the rest for unknown reasons. Across this sample there are approximately 310,000 clones, with 80% to 90% seen only once. 2.2% of the sample lies in the top ten. Specimen: PBMCs or T cells enriched from blood (not recorded which). The source is a man in his thirties or forties who had recovered from COVID-19.

This sequence joins TRBV5-1 and TRBJ1-2; 9 nucleotides align to TRBD1. Losses at the gene ends were 0 bases for V and 5 bases for J; bases not matched to a gene: 2. Germline V gene sequence: CDR1 SGHRS, CDR2 YFSETQ. This CDR3 is 14 amino acids long. The CDR3 here is CASSLAGTGYGYTF. CDR3 DNA: TGCGCCAGCAGCTTGGCCGGGACAGGGTATGGCTACACCTTC. Variable domain in full (rest from reference TRBV5-1 and TRBJ1-2): KAGVTQTPRYLIKTRGQQVTLSCSPISGHRSVSWYQQTPGQGLQFLFEYFSETQRNKGNFPGRFSGRQFSNSRSEMNVSTLELGDSALYLCASSLAGTGYGYTFGSGTRLTVV.

The CDR3: CASSDSGGATDTQYF. The CDR3 DNA reads TGTGCCAGCAGCGATAGCGGGGGGGCTACAGATACGCAGTATTTT. The chain combines TRBV9 with TRBJ2-3, with TRBD2 matching 11 bases. The germline V gene encodes CDR1 SGDLS and CDR2 YYNGEE. The ends lost 3 bases at V and 3 bases at J; junction bases unmatched: 3. The CDR3 extends over 15 amino acids. Full variable domain (remainder filled in from reference TRBV9 and TRBJ2-3): DSGVTQTPKHLITATGQRVTLRCSPRSGDLSVYWYQQSLDQGLQFLIQYYNGEERAKGNILERFSAQQFPDLHSELNLSSLELGDSALYFCASSDSGGATDTQYFGPGTRLTVL.

V and J are TRBV7-2 and TRBJ1-1; possible D gene TRBD1, 6 bases. Trimming removed 0 bases at V and 7 bases at J, with 9 bases between. Germline V gives CDR1 SGHTA, CDR2 FQGNSA. This CDR3 comprises 13 residues. CDR3 nucleotides: TGTGCCAGCAGCTTAGCGGGACATTTTGAAGCTTTCTTT. This gives the protein CASSLAGHFEAFF.

The CDR3 sequence is CASSYGPGRGPEAFF. CDR3 DNA sequence: TGTGCCAGCAGTTACGGACCGGGGAGAGGGCCTGAAGCTTTCTTT. The chain has TRBV6-5 and TRBJ1-1; unclear D gene. Trimming took 2 bases from V and 6 from J, leaving 16 bases between them. Germline V gene sequence: CDR1 MNHEY, CDR2 SVGAGI. CDR3 length equals 15 residues.

V and J are TRBV11-2 and TRBJ1-1; D gene ambiguous. In germline, CDR1 is SGHAT, CDR2 FQNNGV. V gave up 3 bases and J gave up 8 bases, with 7 bases separating them. The CDR3 totals 11 residues. CDR3 in DNA: TGTGCCAGCAGCTTGTTGGGCGAAGCTTTCTTT. Its translation is CASSLLGEAFF.

V and J are TRBV7-9 and TRBJ1-3, with D possibly matching TRBD1 (6 bases). Germline V lookup: CDR1 SEHNR, CDR2 FQNEAQ (reference sequence). This CDR3 contains 16 residues. V was cut by 2 bases and J by 0 bases, with 11 bases left in between. CDR3 sequence (DNA): TGTGCCAGCAGCTTATCAGGGGCATCCTCTGGAAACACCATATATTTT. Translating it yields CASSLSGASSGNTIYF. Supplemented by reference TRBV7-9 and TRBJ1-3, the full variable domain reads DTGVSQNPRHKITKRGQNVTFRCDPISEHNRLYWYRQTLGQGPEFLTYFQNEAQLEKSRLLSDRFSAERPKGSFSTLEIQRTEQGDSAMYLCASSLSGASSGNTIYFGEGSWLTVV.

The J gene is TRBJ2-3, the V gene TRBV7-3; perhaps TRBD1 as D (6 bases). Germline loops: CDR1 SGHTA, CDR2 FQGTGA. The CDR3 sequence is 15 residues long. With 3 bases removed from V and 0 bases from J, the gap between germline ends came to 10 bases. The CDR3 DNA sequence: TGTGCCAGCAGCTTGGGGACACCAAGCACAGATACGCAGTATTTT. Translating gives CASSLGTPSTDTQYF.

On this clone itself: The germline gene is not matched at one end of the junction; a read error may be the cause. The chain carries TRBV12-3 or TRBV12-4 and TRBJ1-1; tentative D call: TRBD1 (6 bases). CDR3 size: 12 residues. The CDR3 here is CASRNRQVREFF. The CDR3 region has the DNA TGTGCCAGCAGAAACAGACAGGTCAGAGAGTTTTTT.

The chain couples TRBV5-6 to TRBJ1-1; D is unclear. The CDR3 runs to 14 residues. Deletions cut 4 bases from V and 2 bases from J, with 12 bases between. CDR1 and CDR2 from the germline V gene are SGHDT and YYEEEE. As DNA, the CDR3 is TGTGCCAGCAGCGTCGAACGGTTCAACACTGAAGCTTTCTTT. Residues: CASSVERFNTEAFF. The full variable domain, completed using reference TRBV5-6 and TRBJ1-1, is DAGVTQSPTHLIKTRGQQVTLRCSPKSGHDTVSWYQQALGQGPQFIFQYYEEEERQRGNFPDRFSGHQFPNYSSELNVNALLLGDSALYLCASSVERFNTEAFFGQGTRLTVV.

The chain is built from TRBV5-1 and TRBJ2-3; D may be TRBD1 (5 bases). Germline V gene sequence: CDR1 SGHRS, CDR2 YFSETQ. The germline V and J ends were trimmed by 3 bases and 4 bases, with 18 bases remaining between them. The CDR3 is 16 amino acids. This CDR3 reads CASSSGGHRAADTQYF. The CDR3 nucleotides read TGCGCCAGCAGCTCTGGCGGACACCGCGCAGCAGATACGCAGTATTTT. The full variable domain, in which reference TRBV5-1 and TRBJ2-3 provide the parts outside the CDR3, is KAGVTQTPRYLIKTRGQQVTLSCSPISGHRSVSWYQQTPGQGLQFLFEYFSETQRNKGNFPGRFSGRQFSNSRSEMNVSTLELGDSALYLCASSSGGHRAADTQYFGPGTRLTVL.

The V gene is TRBV19, the J gene TRBJ2-7; 8 bases line up with TRBD1. V lost 5 bases to trimming and J lost 6 bases; unmatched junction nucleotides: 12. CDR3 length: 15 amino acids. CDR1 is LNHDA, CDR2 SQIVND, per germline (reference sequence). CDR3 protein: CASSGRRTGILEQYF. The CDR3 DNA reads TGTGCCAGTAGTGGACGACGGACAGGGATTCTCGAGCAGTACTTC.

The chain links TRBV18 to TRBJ2-5; D is unclear. Germline CDR1 KGHSH, CDR2 LQKENI. The CDR3 has 14 residues. The V end was cut by 6 bases, the J end by 4 bases, with 15 bases between. DNA for the CDR3: TGTGCCAGCTCTCTCACAGAATTCGGAGAGACCCAGTACTTC. This gives the protein CASSLTEFGETQYF.

This clone was counted a single time. V usage is TRBV4-1 and J usage is TRBJ1-1, with 11 nucleotides matching TRBD1. V lost 0 bases and J lost 3; bases outside the gene matches: 6. The CDR3 runs 17 residues. The germline CDR1 and CDR2 sequences are MGHRA and YSYEKL. The CDR3 protein is CASSQDRGQGVYTEAFF. Written as DNA, the CDR3 is TGCGCCAGCAGCCAAGATCGGGGACAGGGGGTCTACACTGAAGCTTTCTTT.

This clone was observed a single time. CDR3 amino acids: CASGRGYEQYF. The CDR3 DNA reads TGTGCCAGCGGACGGGGCTACGAGCAGTACTTC. J is TRBJ2-7 and V is TRBV5-8, with a tentative D call TRBD2 (5 bases). Trimming took off 7 bases at V and 3 bases at J, with 8 bases between the two ends. CDR3 length: 11 amino acids. Germline V gene lookup returns CDR1 SGHTS and CDR2 YDEGEE.

V gene TRBV15 combines with J gene TRBJ2-5; 15 nucleotides agree with TRBD2. This CDR3 contains 16 residues. J was trimmed by 4 bases and V by 5 bases; bases with no gene match: 5. Germline V gene sequence: CDR1 LNHNV, CDR2 YYDKDF (reference sequence). The DNA of the CDR3 is TGTGCCACCAGCGGAGGACTAGCGGGGGGGCGAGAGACCCAGTACTTC. Protein: CATSGGLAGGRETQYF.

This clone was seen only a few times. The CDR3 DNA reads TGCGCCAGCAGCTCGTCAGGGGGCTACTATGGCTACACCTTC. Translation gives CASSSSGGYYGYTF. The rearrangement links TRBV5-1 to TRBJ1-2, with 8 positions matching TRBD1. The J segment lost 3 bases and the V segment lost 3 bases, leaving 4 bases of the junction unmatched. This CDR3 is 14 amino acids long. Germline CDR1 SGHRS, CDR2 YFSETQ. The variable domain in full, completed from reference TRBV5-1 and TRBJ1-2, reads KAGVTQTPRYLIKTRGQQVTLSCSPISGHRSVSWYQQTPGQGLQFLFEYFSETQRNKGNFPGRFSGRQFSNSRSEMNVSTLELGDSALYLCASSSSGGYYGYTFGSGTRLTVV.

V and J are TRBV9 and TRBJ2-1, with D maybe TRBD2 (7 bases). Germline V lookup: CDR1 SGDLS, CDR2 YYNGEE. V dropped 3 bases and J dropped 1 base, with 11 bases sitting between them. The CDR3 consists of 15 residues. CDR3 sequence: CASSEGGKSYNEQFF. CDR3 sequence (DNA): TGTGCCAGCAGCGAGGGGGGGAAGTCCTACAATGAGCAGTTCTTC.

This chain joins TRBV19 and TRBJ1-1; 7 nucleotides match TRBD1. Germline V gene data show CDR1 as LNHDA and CDR2 as SQIVND (reference sequence). V shed 5 bases and J 6 bases; nucleotides not matched to a gene: 6. This CDR3 contains 13 residues. This CDR3 is CASSANRGPEAFF. CDR3 bases: TGTGCCAGTAGTGCCAACAGGGGCCCTGAAGCTTTCTTT.

The chain links TRBV9 to TRBJ1-1; D uncertain. The length of the CDR3 is 16 residues. The germline V gene encodes CDR1 SGDLS and CDR2 YYNGEE. The V end lost 3 bases, the J end lost 1 base, and 16 bases lay between the germline ends. The chain's CDR3 is CASSDPAGRPNTEAFF. The CDR3 bases are TGTGCCAGCAGCGACCCCGCGGGCAGACCGAACACTGAAGCTTTCTTT.

The gene calls are TRBV11-2 and TRBJ1-1; 7 positions match TRBD1. CDR3 length equals 13 residues. CDR1 SGHAT and CDR2 FQNNGV come from the germline V gene. J was trimmed by 1 base and V by 5 bases; bases with no gene match: 1. The CDR3 here is CASSGDRNTEAFF. The CDR3 coding sequence is TGTGCCAGCAGCGGGGACAGGAACACTGAAGCTTTCTTT.

The CDR3 bases are TGTGCCAGCAGCTCCGGACAGGGGGACACTGAAGCTTTCTTT. As protein: CASSSGQGDTEAFF. The chain has TRBV5-4 and TRBJ1-1, with TRBD1 matching over 10 bases. V was pared by 3 bases and J by 3 bases, with 2 bases of the junction left unmatched. Germline V CDR1 and CDR2: SGHNT, YYREEE (reference sequence). CDR3 length: 14 residues.

This sequence joins TRBV6-2 or TRBV6-3 and TRBJ2-7; 10 nucleotides match TRBD2. CDR3 size: 21 residues. V was pared by 2 bases and J by 7 bases, with 26 bases of the junction left unmatched. CDR1 and CDR2 from the germline V gene are MNHEY and SVGEGT. CDR3 in DNA: TGTGCCAGCAGTTACCCACTAGCGGGAAAGGACGACGGACTTTTTGGACTAGAGCAGTACTTC. It specifies CASSYPLAGKDDGLFGLEQYF.

The chain links TRBV10-3 to TRBJ2-5; D is perhaps TRBD2 (5 bases). The CDR3 is 13 amino acids. V was pared by 6 bases and J by 2 bases, with 10 bases between. Germline-derived CDR1 and CDR2 are ENHRY and SYGVKD. The CDR3 bases are TGTGCCATCAGGAGCCGGGAACAAGAGACCCAGTACTTC. Translated: CAIRSREQETQYF.

This clone was detected only a few times. The rearrangement joins TRBV27 to TRBJ2-5, with 10 bases lining up with TRBD2. Germline V gene sequence: CDR1 MNHEY, CDR2 SMNVEV (reference sequence). This CDR3 contains 16 residues. J lost 5 bases, V lost 6 bases, and 12 bases had no gene match. CDR3 DNA sequence: TGTGCCAGCAGACCGCTAGCGGGGGCCCCTAGGGAGACCCAGTACTTC. It translates to CASRPLAGAPRETQYF.

This rearrangement joins TRBV5-4 to TRBJ2-2, with D perhaps TRBD1 (6 bases). The V end lost 5 bases, the J end lost 0 bases, and 11 bases lay between the germline ends. This CDR3 spans 15 amino acids. Per germline, CDR1 SGHNT and CDR2 YYREEE (reference sequence). CDR3 DNA sequence: TGTGCCAGCAGTTACGACAGGCCGAACACCGGGGAGCTGTTTTTT. This codes for CASSYDRPNTGELFF.

The chain recombines TRBV25-1 with TRBJ2-3; no clear D. The V and J ends lost 1 base and 9 bases respectively, with 11 bases between them. The CDR3 loop spans 13 amino acids. CDR1 MGHDK and CDR2 SYGVNS come from the germline V gene. The CDR3, as DNA: TGTGCCAGCAGTGAATCTAGTACTCGGACGCAGTATTTT. This codes for CASSESSTRTQYF.

The chain carries TRBV6-1 and TRBJ1-5; 9 bases are a match to TRBD1. The CDR3 has 16 residues. Germline V CDR1 and CDR2: MNHNS, SASEGT. With 4 bases clipped from V and 0 bases from J, the junction kept 4 bases outside the gene matches. CDR3 in DNA: TGTGCCAGCAGTGGGGGACAGGGAGGTAGCAATCAGCCCCAGCATTTT. As protein: CASSGGQGGSNQPQHF.

This clone was detected a few times. CDR3 loop: CAWSLDLGGRGYTF. The DNA for the CDR3 is TGTGCCTGGAGTTTAGACTTGGGGGGTCGGGGCTACACCTTC. This chain connects TRBV30 to TRBJ1-2, with a weak D call TRBD1 (5 bases). Germline V gene lookup returns CDR1 GTSNPN and CDR2 SVGIG (reference sequence). This CDR3 contains 14 residues. Between the trimmed V and J ends, which lost 2 bases and 8 bases, there was a span of 18 bases.